This TCR beta chain was sequenced for a study of graft-versus-host responses after intestinal transplantation. Regarding the study as a whole: GvH clones were identified in recipient marrow, with some first appearing in ileum or blood.

Clones were read by immunoSEQ multiplex PCR, and TCRdb kept only the in-frame ones, dropping some. The table records about 97,000 clones, about nine tenths of them present only once. A word on this clone: Its specificity is unknown.

V was pared by 2 bases and J by 5 bases, with 7 bases between. This CDR3 is built from 12 residues. CDR1 SGHKS and CDR2 YYEKEE come from the germline V gene (reference sequence). The TCR originated in a human donor who was the organ donor for an intestinal transplant. Source: unstimulated CD4+ T cells sorted from spleen or lymph node cells, taken before transplant. The chain couples TRBV5-5 to TRBJ1-2; no definite D call. DNA for the CDR3: TGTGCCAGCAGCTTTTTCGGTTATGGCTACACCTTC. Protein sequence: CASSFFGYGYTF.